This record concerns one TCR beta chain sequence. Germline V lookup: CDR1 KGHSH, CDR2 LQKENI. Trimming removed 5 bases from V and 6 bases from J; junction bases left unmatched: 10. The CDR3 spans 15 residues. The data were obtained in a study of blood T cell repertoires in COVID-19. Study at large: In each case, the material was cDNA or gDNA derived from T cells, B-cell-depleted T cells, or PBMCs.

Here immunoSEQ multiplex PCR was the method, and the copy in TCRdb shows in-frame clones only, minus some. The data show tens of thousands of clones, with around 89% seen just once and approximately 15% held by the top ten. The chain joins TRBV18 to TRBJ1-2, with TRBD1 identical over 9 bases. Sample: peripheral blood. This TCR was sampled from a man aged 70 or older with active or convalescent COVID-19. CDR3 bases: TGTGCCAGCTCAGCGCCGGGACAGGGTAGAGATGGCTACACCTTC. Translating it yields CASSAPGQGRDGYTF.